The 12 T cell receptor beta chains in this list originate from one sample, sequenced in a study of blood T cell repertoires in COVID-19. The repertoire was sequenced with immunoSEQ multiplex PCR; TCRdb's copy has only in-frame clones and lacks some. The repertoire consists of around 480,000 clones, with approximately 88% occurring once and the leading ten covering over 9.5%. Source material: peripheral blood. The receptors were sampled from a woman between 50 and 59 years old with COVID-19, enrolled during active disease.

The chain links TRBV7-2 to TRBJ2-5, with D possibly being TRBD2 (6 bases). In germline, CDR1 is SGHTA, CDR2 FQGNSA. The CDR3 loop spans 14 amino acids. The V and J ends lost 3 bases and 2 bases respectively, with 10 bases between them. CDR3: CASSLSGEQETQYF. DNA of the CDR3: TGTGCCAGCAGCTTGTCGGGAGAGCAAGAGACCCAGTACTTC.

The rearrangement joins TRBV5-6 to TRBJ1-2; 7 bases are a match to TRBD1. With V trimmed by 4 bases and J by 3 bases, 3 bases remained unmatched. The length of the CDR3 is 13 residues. CDR1 SGHDT and CDR2 YYEEEE come from the germline V gene. This CDR3 is CASSGTGDYGYTF. In DNA, the CDR3 is TGTGCCAGCAGCGGAACAGGGGACTATGGCTACACCTTC.

The chain uses TRBV7-2 and TRBJ2-2, with 11 nucleotides matching TRBD2. The CDR3 has 16 amino acids. CDR1 is SGHTA and CDR2 is FQGNSA in the germline V gene. V dropped 5 bases and J dropped 1; count of bases not matched to a gene: 3. DNA for the CDR3: TGTGCCAGCAGCCGTCTAGCGGGGGGGAACACCGGGGAGCTGTTTTTT. This codes for CASSRLAGGNTGELFF. Using reference TRBV7-2 and TRBJ2-2 for the parts outside the CDR3, the full variable domain is GAGVSQSPSNKVTEKGKDVELRCDPISGHTALYWYRQSLGQGLEFLIYFQGNSAPDKSGLPSDRFSAERTGGSVSTLTIQRTQQEDSAVYLCASSRLAGGNTGELFFGEGSRLTVL.

V and J are TRBV11-2 and TRBJ2-2, with D tentatively TRBD2 (7 bases). The germline gives CDR1 SGHAT, CDR2 FQNNGV. Trimming shortened V by 7 bases and J by 5 bases, and 14 bases separated the two germline ends. The CDR3 extends over 14 amino acids. Here the CDR3 DNA reads TGTGCCAGCACCTGGGGGGGGACAACCGGGGAGCTGTTTTTT. Protein sequence: CASTWGGTTGELFF.

The chain uses TRBV29-1 and TRBJ1-2; perhaps TRBD1 as D (5 bases). The CDR3 extends over 12 amino acids. V dropped 5 bases and J dropped 10 bases, with 17 bases sitting between them. In germline, CDR1 is SQVTM, CDR2 ANQGSEA. The CDR3 coding sequence is TGCAGCGTTCAAACTACAGGCATTATCTACACCTTC. Translating gives CSVQTTGIIYTF.

V is TRBV30 and J is TRBJ1-4, with 7 bases fitting TRBD1. Looked up from germline, CDR1 is GTSNPN and CDR2 is SVGIG (reference sequence). The CDR3 consists of 14 residues. J gave up 8 bases and V 0 bases, and 6 bases lay outside the gene matches. For the CDR3, the DNA is TGTGCCTGGAGTGTGGAGGGGGCAGGAGAAAAACTGTTTTTT. This translates into CAWSVEGAGEKLFF.

The V call is TRBV2, the J call TRBJ2-7; 8 nucleotides agree with TRBD1. Trimming removed 6 bases from V and 5 bases from J; junction bases left unmatched: 6. The CDR3 has 13 residues. Germline CDR1 SNHLY, CDR2 FYNNEI. The chain's CDR3 is CASSRQGINEQYF. Written as DNA, the CDR3 is TGTGCCAGCAGCCGACAGGGGATAAACGAGCAGTACTTC.

The chain links TRBV6-2 or TRBV6-3 to TRBJ2-2; TRBD2 aligns across 12 bases. V lost 6 bases to trimming and J lost 4 bases; unmatched junction nucleotides: 3. The CDR3 runs to 15 residues. Germline assignment: CDR1 MNHEY and CDR2 SVGEGT. The CDR3 sequence: CASSPGLAGTGELFF. The CDR3 coding sequence is TGTGCCAGCAGCCCGGGACTAGCGGGCACCGGGGAGCTGTTTTTT.

The rearrangement joins TRBV6-1 to TRBJ1-2; D might be TRBD1 (6 bases). Trimming removed 0 bases from V and 1 base from J, with 12 bases in between. The CDR3 runs 16 residues. CDR1 is MNHNS and CDR2 is SASEGT in the germline V gene. The CDR3 reads CASSEAQQGYNYGYTF. The CDR3 DNA follows: TGTGCCAGCAGTGAAGCGCAACAGGGATATAACTATGGCTACACCTTC.

This clone was seen just once. CDR3 sequence reads: CASSGRVNEKLFF. The DNA of the CDR3 is TGTGCCAGCAGCGGGAGAGTCAATGAAAAACTGTTTTTT. The rearrangement links TRBV27 to TRBJ1-4; unclear D gene. CDR1 MNHEY and CDR2 SMNVEV come from the germline V gene (reference sequence). V lost 6 bases and J lost 5, with 10 bases in between. This CDR3 contains 13 residues.

This rearrangement joins TRBV27 to TRBJ2-5; tentatively, D is TRBD2 (6 bases). Looked up from germline, CDR1 is MNHEY and CDR2 is SMNVEV (reference sequence). The CDR3 extends over 16 amino acids. Trimming took 5 bases from V and 1 from J, leaving 17 bases between them. The CDR3 reads CASSPKERAIQETQYF. The CDR3 region has the DNA TGTGCCAGCAGTCCTAAAGAGCGGGCGATCCAAGAGACCCAGTACTTC.

The rearrangement joins TRBV18 to TRBJ1-1; 9 bases align to TRBD1. Losses at the gene ends were 5 bases for V and 1 base for J; bases not matched to a gene: 2. The CDR3 covers 14 residues. CDR1 KGHSH and CDR2 LQKENI come from the germline V gene. CDR3 sequence reads: CASSGQGPNTEAFF. In DNA form, the CDR3 reads TGTGCCAGCTCAGGACAGGGGCCGAACACTGAAGCTTTCTTT.